This T cell receptor beta chain emerged from a study of T-cell reconstitution after alpha-beta-depleted transplantation in children. At least ten counts were recorded for this clonotype. The library targeted TCRbeta and was prepared with unique molecular identifiers. TCRdb re-called the PCR reads with MiXCR, one entry per CDR3 protein. The table records fewer than 200,000 distinct CDR3 sequences, around 7% of them present only once. The receptor comes from a human donor who donated a stem cell graft to a child with Wiskott-Aldrich syndrome. Specimen: PBMCs from the stem cell graft donor, collected from the stem cell graft.

The CDR3 region has the DNA TGTGCCAGCAGTGTTGGCAGGGTCTACGAGCAGTACTTC. Translation: CASSVGRVYEQYF. The chain is built from TRBV6-1 and TRBJ2-7, with D maybe TRBD1 (5 bases). Germline V CDR1 and CDR2: MNHNS, SASEGT. V lost 4 bases and J lost 3, with 10 bases in between. The CDR3 covers 13 residues.